The sequence of this T cell receptor beta chain was determined in a study of T-cell reconstitution after alpha-beta-depleted transplantation in children. The authors prepared the TCRbeta library with unique molecular identifiers. Each CDR3 protein gets one entry after TCRdb re-called the PCR reads with MiXCR. The sample lists hundreds of thousands of distinct CDR3 sequences; roughly 15% were seen once. Material: PBMCs, mostly from graft donor cells, obtained 360 days after TCRalphabeta/CD19-depleted stem cell transplant. This receptor was obtained from a male patient between 10 and 17 years old who had a stem cell transplant for acute lymphoblastic leukemia, so the T cells may come from the graft donor.

CDR3 protein: CASSPRGGTYNEQFF. The CDR3 DNA sequence: TGTGCCAGCAGCCCGAGAGGCGGGACCTACAATGAGCAGTTCTTC. The J gene is TRBJ2-1, the V gene TRBV5-5, with D maybe TRBD2 (6 bases). Germline V gene lookup returns CDR1 SGHKS and CDR2 YYEKEE (reference sequence). This CDR3 is built from 15 residues. The ends were cut back, 4 bases at V and 2 bases at J, with 13 bases in the middle.